The rows below give T cell receptor beta chains drawn from one sample of a study of blood T cell repertoires in COVID-19. Only in-frame clones appear in the TCRdb table, and some are missing; sequencing was by immunoSEQ multiplex PCR. The table shows 150,000 to 200,000 clones, with under 80% occurring only once. The sequencing input was PBMCs or T cells enriched from blood (not recorded which). The receptors here all came from a woman between 50 and 59 years old with acute COVID-19. Both conserved end residues are part of each CDR3. The D gene is left open where the match is weak. Clone size is given for some rows only: seen once, a few or many times, or a class if the clone is expanded.

cdr3_aa cdr3_nt clone_size v_call d_call j_call
CASSFIARNTIYF TGTGCCAGCAGTTTTATAGCCCGAAACACCATATATTTT . TRBV28 . TRBJ1-3
CASSPTAGGAGELFF TGTGCCAGCAGCCCAACCGCGGGGGGGGCCGGGGAGCTGTTTTTT . TRBV7-9 TRBD2 TRBJ2-2
CASSLEGGGHRTDTQYF TGTGCCAGCAGCTTAGAAGGTGGCGGTCACCGCACAGATACGCAGTATTTT many TRBV7-8 . TRBJ2-3
CASSEWFRGAGELFF TGTGCCAGCAGTGAGTGGTTCAGGGGCGCCGGGGAGCTGTTTTTT . TRBV2 . TRBJ2-2
CASSKVGTGNTGELFF . . TRBV21-1 . TRBJ2-2
CASSLNSRGNGELFF TGTGCCAGCAGCTTAAATTCAAGGGGTAACGGGGAGCTGTTTTTT once TRBV7-3 . TRBJ2-2
CATLSNEQFF TGTGCCACCCTAAGCAATGAGCAGTTCTTC . TRBV25-1 . TRBJ2-1
CASSTSSGGATDTQYF TGTGCCAGCAGCACCTCTAGCGGGGGGGCCACAGATACGCAGTATTTT . TRBV6-4 TRBD2 TRBJ2-3
CASSQGTGTGGYTF TGTGCCAGCAGCCAAGGGACAGGGACGGGTGGCTACACCTTC . TRBV7-2 TRBD1 TRBJ1-2
CASSLWRGTAATSDTQYF TGTGCCAGCAGCTTGTGGCGGGGTACCGCTGCCACCTCAGATACGCAGTATTTT . TRBV3-1/TRBV3-2 . TRBJ2-3
CASSNRINYGYTF TGTGCCAGCAGCAACAGGATTAACTATGGCTACACCTTC . TRBV5-8 . TRBJ1-2
CASSMIAGGAYNEQFF TGTGCCAGTAGTATGATAGCGGGGGGAGCCTACAATGAGCAGTTCTTC . TRBV19 TRBD2 TRBJ2-1
CASTKGDRGIEKLFF TGTGCCAGTACTAAGGGGGACAGAGGAATCGAAAAACTGTTTTTT once TRBV7-9 TRBD1 TRBJ1-4
CASSSGGLRTDTQYF TGTGCCAGCAGTTCAGGGGGTCTAAGGACAGATACGCAGTATTTT . TRBV6-5 TRBD1 TRBJ2-3
CASSPTTGVLFF TGTGCCAGCAGCCCGACGACAGGGGTGCTGTTTTTT . TRBV7-8 TRBD1 TRBJ1-4
CASSLAPERGGADTQYF TGCGCCAGCAGCTTGGCTCCAGAGCGGGGTGGAGCAGATACGCAGTATTTT . TRBV5-1 TRBD2 TRBJ2-3
CASSATPGQGRSPLHF TGTGCCAGCAGCGCAACCCCGGGACAGGGAAGATCACCCCTCCACTTT . TRBV9 TRBD1 TRBJ1-6
CASSPTFGDGYTF TGTGCCAGCAGTCCCACCTTCGGGGATGGCTACACCTTC . TRBV6-5 . TRBJ1-2
CASSPRGNTEAFF TGTGCCAGCAGCCCCCGGGGGAACACTGAAGCTTTCTTT once TRBV3-1/TRBV3-2 . TRBJ1-1
CAIAGTGRNQPQHF TGTGCCATCGCTGGGACAGGCCGTAATCAGCCCCAGCATTTT . TRBV10-3 TRBD1 TRBJ1-5
CASSREGQPQHF TGTGCCAGTAGTCGAGAGGGCCAGCCCCAGCATTTT . TRBV19 . TRBJ1-5
CASRPGLQETQYF TGTGCCAGCAGGCCGGGACTCCAAGAGACCCAGTACTTC . TRBV6-5 . TRBJ2-5
CSVSKGATGRSEQFF TGCAGCGTTTCAAAGGGGGCGACAGGGAGGAGTGAGCAGTTCTTC . TRBV29-1 . TRBJ2-1
CARRTRSGGRAGGANTGELFF TGTGCCCGGCGCACTCGGTCGGGGGGGCGGGCGGGGGGGGCGAACACCGGGGAGCTGTTTTTT . TRBV6-8 TRBD2 TRBJ2-2
CASSQELAGSTDTQYF TGTGCCAGCAGCCAGGAACTAGCGGGGTCCACAGATACGCAGTATTTT . TRBV4-2 TRBD2 TRBJ2-3
CATSDPQTVNTEAFF TGTGCCACCAGTGATCCACAAACAGTAAACACTGAAGCTTTCTTT . TRBV24-1 . TRBJ1-1
CASSQEGTSGFLDTQYF TGCGCCAGCAGCCAAGAGGGGACTAGCGGATTTCTAGATACGCAGTATTTT . TRBV4-1 TRBD2 TRBJ2-3
CSVEAPGQGGIEAFF TGCAGCGTTGAAGCACCGGGACAGGGGGGTATTGAAGCTTTCTTT . TRBV29-1 TRBD1 TRBJ1-1
CAWATWEDSNQPQHF TGTGCCTGGGCTACGTGGGAGGATAGCAATCAGCCCCAGCATTTT . TRBV30 . TRBJ1-5
CASSSGQGLSEAFF . . TRBV6-2/TRBV6-3 . TRBJ1-1
CASSDRGTGVNTEAFF TGCGCCAGCAGTGATCGAGGGACAGGGGTGAACACTGAAGCTTTCTTT . TRBV10-1 TRBD1 TRBJ1-1
CASSGSGTGVTEAFF TGTGCCAGCAGCGGATCCGGGACAGGGGTCACTGAAGCTTTCTTT . TRBV6-5 TRBD1 TRBJ1-1
CACSPISSYNEQFF TGTGCCTGCAGTCCCATCAGCTCCTACAATGAGCAGTTCTTC . TRBV19 . TRBJ2-1
CASSFTHDPGTGELFF TGTGCCAGCAGTTTTACGCATGACCCGGGGACCGGGGAGCTGTTTTTT . TRBV6-5 . TRBJ2-2
CASSTSPSATNSYNEQFF TGTGCCAGCAGCACGAGTCCTAGCGCTACAAACTCCTACAATGAGCAGTTCTTC . TRBV21-1 . TRBJ2-1
CASSPGSRRQNTEAFF TGTGCCAGCAGCCCCGGGAGTAGGAGGCAAAACACTGAAGCTTTCTTT . TRBV5-4 . TRBJ1-1
CASSFFSGTSNQETQYF TGTGCCAGCAGCTTCTTTTCCGGGACTAGCAACCAAGAGACCCAGTACTTC . TRBV5-6 TRBD2 TRBJ2-5
CAWSGGGNQPQHF TGTGCCTGGAGTGGGGGGGGTAATCAGCCCCAGCATTTT . TRBV30 . TRBJ1-5
CASSYSWDTGNTIYF TGTGCCAGCAGTTACTCGTGGGACACTGGAAACACCATATATTTT . TRBV6-5 . TRBJ1-3
CASSEVSTGGGDTQYF TGCGCCAGCAGCGAAGTCTCAACAGGGGGCGGGGATACGCAGTATTTT few TRBV4-3 TRBD1 TRBJ2-3
CASSATGFGNTIYF TGTGCCAGCAGCGCGACAGGGTTTGGAAACACCATATATTTT . TRBV5-4 TRBD1 TRBJ1-3
CASSLRQGREGGYTF TGTGCCAGCAGCCTGAGACAGGGAAGGGAAGGTGGCTACACCTTC . TRBV7-2 TRBD1 TRBJ1-2
CASARGSGDTQYF TGTGCCAGCGCACGGGGGTCCGGCGATACGCAGTATTTT . TRBV12-3/TRBV12-4 . TRBJ2-3
CASSLGAGRRNTEAFF TGTGCCAGCAGCTTGGGGGCCGGGAGGAGGAACACTGAAGCTTTCTTT once TRBV5-5 . TRBJ1-1
CASNNRGSRTNSPLHF TGTGCCAGTAACAATAGAGGGTCACGGACCAATTCACCCCTCCACTTT . TRBV19 . TRBJ1-6
CASSVQAGTEAFF TGCGCCAGCAGCGTCCAGGCGGGGACTGAAGCTTTCTTT once TRBV4-1 . TRBJ1-1
CASSFSLGTAIAKNIQYF TGTGCCAGCAGCTTCTCTTTAGGGACAGCCATAGCCAAAAACATTCAGTACTTC . TRBV2 TRBD1 TRBJ2-4
CASSLVRQLETQYF TGTGCCAGCAGCTTGGTTCGACAGCTCGAGACCCAGTACTTC . TRBV5-6 . TRBJ2-5
CASHGTASPLHF TGTGCCAGCCACGGGACAGCTTCACCCCTCCACTTT few TRBV18 TRBD1 TRBJ1-6
CASSYPGQRNEKLFF TGTGCCAGCAGTTACCCGGGACAGCGTAATGAAAAACTGTTTTTT . TRBV6-5 TRBD1 TRBJ1-4
CASSPGGGRNTEAFF TGTGCCAGCAGCCCGGGTGGGGGCCGGAACACTGAAGCTTTCTTT . TRBV9 . TRBJ1-1
CASTTTEGLAGTTSTDTQYF TGTGCCAGCACGACAACCGAGGGACTAGCGGGGACCACTAGCACAGATACGCAGTATTTT . TRBV5-5 TRBD2 TRBJ2-3
CASNQPREMNTDTQYF TGTGCCAGCAATCAACCCAGGGAAATGAACACAGATACGCAGTATTTT . TRBV2 . TRBJ2-3
CASSSRTGQGTDTQYF TGTGCCAGCAGCTCTCGCACCGGACAAGGCACAGATACGCAGTATTTT . TRBV28 . TRBJ2-3
CASSQRQGAFFECTF TGCGCCAGCAGCCAGAGACAGGGGGCTTTTTTCGAATGCACCTTC few TRBV4-3 TRBD1 TRBJ1-2